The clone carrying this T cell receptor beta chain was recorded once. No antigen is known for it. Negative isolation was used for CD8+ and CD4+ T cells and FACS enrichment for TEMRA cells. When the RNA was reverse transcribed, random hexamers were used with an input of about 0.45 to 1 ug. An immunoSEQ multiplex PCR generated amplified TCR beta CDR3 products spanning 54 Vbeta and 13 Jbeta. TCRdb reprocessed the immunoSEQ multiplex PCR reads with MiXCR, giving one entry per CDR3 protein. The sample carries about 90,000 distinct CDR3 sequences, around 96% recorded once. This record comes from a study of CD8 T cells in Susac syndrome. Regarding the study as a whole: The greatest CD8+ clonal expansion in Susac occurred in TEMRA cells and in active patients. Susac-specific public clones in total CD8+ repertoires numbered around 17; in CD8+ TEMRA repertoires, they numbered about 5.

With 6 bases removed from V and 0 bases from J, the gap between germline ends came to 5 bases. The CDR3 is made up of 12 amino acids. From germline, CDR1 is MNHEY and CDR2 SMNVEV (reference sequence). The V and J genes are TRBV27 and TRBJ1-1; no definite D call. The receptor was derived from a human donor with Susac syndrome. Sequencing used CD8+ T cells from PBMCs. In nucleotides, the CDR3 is TGTGCCAGCAGAAAGATGAACACTGAAGCTTTCTTT. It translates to CASRKMNTEAFF.